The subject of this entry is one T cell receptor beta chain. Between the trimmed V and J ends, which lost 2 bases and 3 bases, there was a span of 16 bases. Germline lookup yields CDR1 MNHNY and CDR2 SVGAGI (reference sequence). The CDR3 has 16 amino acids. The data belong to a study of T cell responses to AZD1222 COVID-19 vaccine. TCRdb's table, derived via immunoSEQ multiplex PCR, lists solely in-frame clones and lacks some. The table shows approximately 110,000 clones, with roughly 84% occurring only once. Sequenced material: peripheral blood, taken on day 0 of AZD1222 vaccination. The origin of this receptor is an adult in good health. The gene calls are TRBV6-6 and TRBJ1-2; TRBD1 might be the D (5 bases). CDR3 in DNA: TGTGCCAGCAGTTACGGGAGGGACCAGAGTTACTATGGCTACACCTTC. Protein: CASSYGRDQSYYGYTF.